This T cell receptor beta chain was recorded in a study of T-cell reconstitution after alpha-beta-depleted transplantation in children. With 3 bases removed from V and 0 bases from J, the gap between germline ends came to 9 bases. The CDR3 contains 14 residues. In germline, CDR1 is SQVTM, CDR2 ANQGSEA. This clonotype was found a few times. A library of TCRbeta sequences, prepared with unique molecular identifiers, was generated. TCRdb re-called the PCR reads through MiXCR, storing one row per CDR3 protein. The repertoire has 420,000 or so distinct CDR3 sequences, roughly a tenth of them found once; the top ten carry about 5%.

The rearrangement joins TRBV29-1 to TRBJ2-1, with no clear D. The sample in question was PBMCs from the stem cell graft donor, obtained from the stem cell graft. This TCR came from a human donor who donated a stem cell graft to a child with acute myeloid leukemia. The CDR3 DNA reads TGCAGCGTTGACCGACGGAGCTCCTACAATGAGCAGTTCTTC. This encodes CSVDRRSSYNEQFF.